Following are 7 T cell receptor beta chains from one sample sequenced in a study of graft-versus-host responses after intestinal transplantation. Generated by immunoSEQ multiplex PCR, the TCRdb table keeps only in-frame clones and is missing some. The sample records fewer than 45,000 clones, about 90% being singletons. Material: PBMCs, obtained around 320 days after intestinal transplant. All receptors derive from a human patient who received an intestinal transplant, so some T cells may come from the graft donor.

The J gene is TRBJ2-7, the V gene TRBV29-1; 8 bases are shared with TRBD1. CDR3 length: 12 residues. The V gene end was trimmed by 2 bases and the J gene end by 4 bases; junction bases not matched to a gene: 1. The germline gives CDR1 SQVTM, CDR2 ANQGSEA. The CDR3 region is CSVETGGYEQYF. The CDR3 DNA is TGCAGCGTTGAAACAGGGGGATACGAGCAGTACTTC.

This chain joins TRBV10-3 and TRBJ2-1; TRBD2 agrees at 9 bases. Losses at the gene ends were 9 bases for V and 4 bases for J; bases not matched to a gene: 7. CDR3 length: 14 residues. Germline values: CDR1 ENHRY, CDR2 SYGVKD. This CDR3 is CAIQASGVYNEQFF. The CDR3 DNA sequence: TGTGCCATTCAGGCTAGCGGGGTTTACAATGAGCAGTTCTTC.

This chain uses TRBV15 with TRBJ2-7; D may be TRBD2 (6 bases). Germline V gene lookup returns CDR1 LNHNV and CDR2 YYDKDF (reference sequence). The CDR3 loop spans 14 amino acids. Trimming pared 8 bases from V and 3 bases from J, leaving 17 bases between. The CDR3 DNA follows: TGTGCCACCTCTCAGGGACGGGAGAACTACGAGCAGTACTTC. It is translated as CATSQGRENYEQYF.

V is TRBV28 and J is TRBJ2-1; 10 bases align to TRBD1. CDR3 length: 15 residues. Trimming removed 4 bases from V and 7 bases from J; junction bases left unmatched: 7. The V gene's germline CDR1 is MDHEN and CDR2 SYDVKM. CDR3 protein: CASSSVGTGANEQFF. The CDR3 DNA sequence: TGTGCCAGCAGTTCCGTGGGGACAGGGGCAAATGAGCAGTTCTTC.

The J gene is TRBJ1-1, the V gene TRBV6-5, with 8 bases lining up with TRBD1. The V gene's germline CDR1 is MNHEY and CDR2 SVGAGI. V gave up 2 bases and J gave up 4 bases; unmatched junction bases: 0. The CDR3 is 13 amino acids. The CDR3 sequence: CASSYDRGTEAFF. The CDR3 DNA follows: TGTGCCAGCAGTTACGACAGGGGCACTGAAGCTTTCTTT.

The gene calls are TRBV30 and TRBJ1-5; D perhaps matches TRBD1 (5 bases). The CDR3 loop spans 13 amino acids. Trimming removed 1 base from V and 6 bases from J, with 10 bases in between. Germline loops: CDR1 GTSNPN, CDR2 SVGIG (reference sequence). The CDR3 is CAWSERGGQPQHF. The DNA for the CDR3 is TGTGCCTGGAGTGAAAGGGGTGGTCAGCCCCAGCATTTT.

This rearrangement joins TRBV2 to TRBJ2-1, with D hard to call. The germline V gene encodes CDR1 SNHLY and CDR2 FYNNEI. Trimming left V 7 bases short and J 6 bases short, with 16 bases between. This CDR3 region has 14 residues. CDR3 in DNA: TGTGCCAGCAAGGTCCCTCCCACTTCCAATGAGCAGTTCTTC. This translates into CASKVPPTSNEQFF.